These T cell receptor beta chains were read from a single sample in a study of blood T cell repertoires in COVID-19. Measured with immunoSEQ multiplex PCR; TCRdb has only the in-frame clones, and not every one. The sample consists of 150,000 or so clones, about 84% of them appearing once. Sequenced: peripheral blood. These receptors were collected from a man in his sixties with active or convalescent COVID-19. Both conserved end residues are part of each CDR3. A D gene is named only where the DNA matches it firmly. Clone size is given for some rows only: seen once, a few or many times, or a class if the clone is expanded.

j_call d_call clone_size v_call cdr3_nt cdr3_aa
TRBJ2-6 TRBD1 . TRBV6-5 TGTGCCAGCAGACAGGGGTTCTCTGGGGCCAACGTCCTGACTTTC CASRQGFSGANVLTF
TRBJ2-5 . . TRBV20-1 TGCAGTGCTAGTCCCCCCACCCGGGAGACCCAGTACTTC CSASPPTRETQYF
TRBJ2-7 . few TRBV28 TGTGCCACTTCGGGGGAATTGGCCTACGAGCAGTACTTC CATSGELAYEQYF
TRBJ1-5 TRBD1 few TRBV29-1 TGCAGCGTTGGACAGGGAGATCAGCCCCAGCATTTT CSVGQGDQPQHF
TRBJ2-7 TRBD2 once TRBV18 TGTGCCAGCTCACCCGGACTAGCGGCTTACGAGCAGTACTTC CASSPGLAAYEQYF
TRBJ1-3 TRBD1 . TRBV5-6 TGTGCCAGCAGCCGGGCGGGGACAGGGGGCTCTGGAAACACCATATATTTT CASSRAGTGGSGNTIYF
TRBJ1-1 TRBD1 . TRBV15 TGTGCCATCAAGCGGGACAGGGATCGTGACACTGAAGCTTTCTTT CAIKRDRDRDTEAFF
TRBJ2-3 TRBD2 . TRBV9 TGTGCCAGCAGCGCCGGTAGCGGGAGGGCCCAAGATACGCAGTATTTT CASSAGSGRAQDTQYF
TRBJ2-3 TRBD2 . TRBV28 TGTGCCAGCAGTCCGGGACTAGCGGGAGCAGCGGGAGATACGCAGTATTTT CASSPGLAGAAGDTQYF
TRBJ1-5 . . TRBV19 TGTGCCAGTGGCGAGAGGTATCAGCCCCAGCATTTT CASGERYQPQHF
TRBJ2-1 . . TRBV6-6 TGTGCCAGCACTTTAGCGGAAGTCTACAATGAGCAGTTCTTC CASTLAEVYNEQFF
TRBJ2-3 TRBD2 . TRBV5-8 TGTGCCAGCAGCTGGGGGACTAGCGGTAGCACAGATACGCAGTATTTT CASSWGTSGSTDTQYF
TRBJ2-1 TRBD2 . TRBV7-3 TGTGCCAGCAGCTCAACTAGCGCGAAGGGTGTGCAGTTCTTC CASSSTSAKGVQFF
TRBJ2-3 TRBD2 . TRBV5-5 TGTGCCAGCAGCCCCGGGGGGGGCGCACCTTACACAGATACGCAGTATTTT CASSPGGGAPYTDTQYF
TRBJ1-2 . . TRBV28 TGTGCCAGCAGGGACGGGACATACTTCTATGGCTACACCTTC CASRDGTYFYGYTF
TRBJ1-2 . once TRBV6-5 TGTGCCAGCAGCTTGGACAGTAACTATGGCTACACCTTC CASSLDSNYGYTF
TRBJ2-2 . . TRBV6-2/TRBV6-3 TGTGCCAGCAGTTTCCCTCGGGGGAGGAACACCGGGGAGCTGTTTTTT CASSFPRGRNTGELFF
TRBJ1-4 TRBD1 . TRBV5-6 TGTGCCAGCAGCCCCTGGGACAGCGAAAAACTGTTTTTT CASSPWDSEKLFF
TRBJ1-2 . . TRBV5-1 TGCGCCAGCAGCTTGTTCCCAGGGTTCTATGGCTACACCTTC CASSLFPGFYGYTF
TRBJ2-7 TRBD2 . TRBV4-2 TGTGCCAGCAGCCAAGGAACAGCGGGAGGTTACGAGCAGTACTTC CASSQGTAGGYEQYF
TRBJ2-7 . . TRBV27 TGTGCCAGCAGTTTACAGGGAAGTGGCTACGAGCAGTACTTC CASSLQGSGYEQYF
TRBJ2-5 . . TRBV6-6 TGTGCCAGCAGTCGGGGGCGATGGGAGACCCAGTACTTC CASSRGRWETQYF
TRBJ2-2 . once TRBV19 TGTGCCAGTAGAGATGACAGAGACTGGGAGCTGTTTTTT CASRDDRDWELFF
TRBJ2-1 TRBD2 . TRBV11-1 TGTGCCAGCTGCCCGGCTAGGACTAGCTACAATGAGCAGTTCTTC CASCPARTSYNEQFF
TRBJ2-1 TRBD1 . TRBV4-3 TGCGCCAGCAGCCAAGGGGACAGGGACAATGAGCAGTTCTTC CASSQGDRDNEQFF
TRBJ2-5 TRBD1 . TRBV7-9 TGTGCCAGCAGCTCTTTGACAGGGAGTAGGGAGACCCAGTACTTC CASSSLTGSRETQYF
TRBJ2-7 . . TRBV7-8 TGTGCCAGCAGCGACGAGGTGTCCTACGAGCAGTACTTC CASSDEVSYEQYF
TRBJ2-7 . . TRBV5-1 TGCGCCAGCAGCTTGGGGCGCCGCCCCTCGGGGTACGAGCAGTACTTC CASSLGRRPSGYEQYF
TRBJ1-5 TRBD1 . TRBV10-3 TGTGCCATCAGTGAGCTTGGTCTGGGCAGGGGGAGCAATCAGCCCCAGCATTTT CAISELGLGRGSNQPQHF
TRBJ1-4 TRBD1 . TRBV5-5 TGTGCCAGCAGCCGGGACAGGGTTCAGGAAAAACTGTTTTTT CASSRDRVQEKLFF
TRBJ1-1 . . TRBV30 TGTGCCTACGGGGGGCAGGACACTGAAGCTTTCTTT CAYGGQDTEAFF
TRBJ1-1 TRBD1 . TRBV6-1 TGTGCCAGCAGTGAAAGTGGTGTGGACAGGGGGAACACTGAAGCTTTCTTT CASSESGVDRGNTEAFF
TRBJ1-5 TRBD1 . TRBV19 TGTGCCAGTAGTATAACTACAGGGGTGGGACAGCCCCAGCATTTT CASSITTGVGQPQHF
TRBJ2-3 TRBD1 few TRBV27 TGTGCCAGCGCCTTCCCGGGACAGTTCACAGATACGCAGTATTTT CASAFPGQFTDTQYF
TRBJ1-2 . few TRBV7-2 TGTGCCAGCAGCTTAGACAGGGTAAAGGGCTACACCTTC CASSLDRVKGYTF
TRBJ2-1 TRBD2 . TRBV11-3 TGTGCCAGCAGCTTAGGCGGGAGGAGGAATGAGCAGTTCTTC CASSLGGRRNEQFF
TRBJ2-3 TRBD2 . TRBV28 TGTGCCAGCAGTGGTCCGCGGGAGTCCCCAGATACGCAGTATTTT CASSGPRESPDTQYF
TRBJ2-1 TRBD1 . TRBV28 TGTGGTCCGGGACAGATGCGGAATGAGCAGTTCTTC CGPGQMRNEQFF
TRBJ1-1 . few TRBV14 TGTGCCAGCAGCCAAGCCCAATCAGGGGCAGGTGAAGCTTTCTTT CASSQAQSGAGEAFF
TRBJ2-2 . . TRBV6-4 TGTGCCAGCAGTGCAGCGCCAACCGGGGAGCTGTTTTTT CASSAAPTGELFF